Listed below are T cell receptor beta chains from one sample, sequenced in a study of blood T cell repertoires in COVID-19. Profiled with immunoSEQ multiplex PCR; TCRdb holds only in-frame clones, not every one. The sample holds about 30,000 clones, over 70% seen once. Input material: peripheral blood. The receptors were gathered from a woman in her sixties or seventies with active or convalescent COVID-19. The CDR3 runs from the conserved cysteine through the conserved F or W. Each record gives: D gene, clone size, V gene, J gene, CDR3 protein, CDR3 DNA. D genes are given only for firm matches. Only part of the rows carry a size: once, few, many, or a class if the clone is expanded.

-	-	TRBV7-2	TRBJ2-7	CASATNPYSYEQYF	TGTGCCAGCGCCACCAACCCCTACTCCTACGAGCAGTACTTC
TRBD2	-	TRBV2	TRBJ2-2	CASRGTSGRAYTGELFF	TGTGCCAGCAGGGGGACTAGCGGGAGGGCATACACCGGGGAGCTGTTTTTT
TRBD1	-	TRBV6-4	TRBJ1-1	CASSDNEGAGEAFF	TGTGCCAGCAGTGATAACGAGGGGGCGGGTGAAGCTTTCTTT
TRBD1	-	TRBV5-1	TRBJ1-6	CASSFGKRDSSYNSPLHF	TGCGCCAGCAGCTTCGGAAAACGGGACAGCTCCTATAATTCACCCCTCCACTTT
-	-	TRBV7-6	TRBJ2-2	CASSLARQRNTGELFF	TGTGCCAGCAGCTTAGCGAGGCAGCGGAACACCGGGGAGCTGTTTTTT
-	-	TRBV28	TRBJ1-4	CASSLGGRVNEKLFF	TGTGCCAGCAGTTTAGGGGGCAGGGTTAATGAAAAACTGTTTTTT
TRBD2	-	TRBV18	TRBJ2-5	CASSRTSGIKETQYF	TGTGCCAGCTCACGGACTAGCGGTATAAAAGAGACCCAGTACTTC
TRBD1	-	TRBV28	TRBJ1-5	CASSLSGTVSNQPQHF	TGTGCCAGCAGTTTATCGGGGACAGTAAGTAATCAGCCCCAGCATTTT
TRBD2	-	TRBV7-9	TRBJ2-5	CASSLATSIRETQYF	TGTGCCAGCAGCTTAGCGACTAGCATTCGGGAGACCCAGTACTTC
-	-	TRBV4-1	TRBJ1-1	CASSQDPGLNTEAFF	TGCGCCAGCAGCCAAGATCCAGGGCTGAACACTGAAGCTTTCTTT
-	-	TRBV20-1	TRBJ2-7	CSAQSYEQYF	TGCAGTGCCCAGTCCTACGAGCAGTACTTC
TRBD1	-	TRBV19	TRBJ1-2	CASSDYTGANYGYTF	TGTGCCAGTAGTGACTACACAGGGGCTAACTATGGCTACACCTTC
-	-	TRBV4-1	TRBJ1-3	CASSQGVGRGSGNTIYF	TGCGCCAGCAGCCAAGGCGTTGGCAGGGGCTCTGGAAACACCATATATTTT
-	few	TRBV6-2/TRBV6-3	TRBJ2-7	CASSYSTILGASYEQYF	TGTGCCAGCAGTTACTCGACGATCCTGGGGGCTAGTTACGAGCAGTACTTC
-	-	TRBV7-2	TRBJ2-1	CASDFGGSSYNEQFF	TGTGCCAGCGACTTTGGAGGGAGCTCCTACAATGAGCAGTTCTTC
TRBD2	-	TRBV18	TRBJ2-1	CASSPLTSGGVSSYNEQFF	TGTGCCAGCTCACCACTTACTAGCGGGGGAGTTAGCTCCTACAATGAGCAGTTCTTC
TRBD1	-	TRBV5-1	TRBJ1-6	CASSLVGTAANSPLHF	TGCGCCAGCAGCTTGGTGGGGACAGCGGCAAATTCACCCCTCCACTTT
TRBD1	-	TRBV30	TRBJ1-3	CAWSKTGQASGNTIYF	TGTGCCTGGAGCAAAACGGGACAGGCCTCTGGAAACACCATATATTTT
TRBD2	-	TRBV7-9	TRBJ2-7	CASRLSGGADEQYF	TGTGCCAGCAGACTTAGCGGGGGGGCCGACGAGCAGTACTTC
-	-	TRBV19	TRBJ1-4	CASTPAGGVSKEKLFF	TGTGCCAGTACCCCAGCGGGGGGCGTTTCAAAAGAAAAACTGTTTTTT
-	-	TRBV6-2/TRBV6-3	TRBJ2-3	CASSYSIRHGEEDTDTQYF	TGTGCCAGCAGTTACTCAATCCGACACGGGGAGGAAGACACAGATACGCAGTATTTT
TRBD2	-	TRBV18	TRBJ2-1	CASSPEAGGSYNEQFF	TGTGCCAGCTCACCAGAAGCGGGAGGTTCCTACAATGAGCAGTTCTTC
-	-	TRBV6-5	TRBJ1-1	CASSYSEQGLNTEAFF	TGTGCCAGCAGTTACTCAGAACAGGGATTGAACACTGAAGCTTTCTTT
-	-	TRBV6-1	TRBJ2-1	CASSEPGVEQFF	TGTGCCAGCAGTGAACCCGGGGTCGAGCAGTTCTTC
-	-	TRBV29-1	TRBJ2-5	CSVARGQETQYF	TGCAGCGTTGCTAGGGGCCAAGAGACCCAGTACTTC
TRBD1	-	TRBV5-1	TRBJ1-2	CASSLGQGANYGYTF	TGCGCCAGCAGCTTGGGGCAGGGGGCTAACTATGGCTACACCTTC
TRBD1	-	TRBV30	TRBJ1-2	CAWSEGTASPYGYTF	TGTGCCTGGAGTGAAGGGACAGCGAGCCCCTATGGCTACACCTTC
-	-	TRBV27	TRBJ2-3	CASTSDRGRLGTDTQYF	TGTGCCAGCACTTCGGATAGAGGGAGGCTGGGCACAGATACGCAGTATTTT
-	-	TRBV28	TRBJ1-4	CASSLGGATNEKLFF	TGTGCCAGCAGTTTGGGGGGTGCAACTAATGAAAAACTGTTTTTT
TRBD2	once	TRBV20-1	TRBJ2-1	CSASRTSGGLKDEQFF	TGCAGTGCTAGTAGGACTAGCGGGGGCCTTAAAGATGAGCAGTTCTTC
TRBD2	-	TRBV28	TRBJ2-5	CASSLGRGASGEQETQYF	TGTGCCAGCAGTTTGGGGCGAGGGGCTAGCGGCGAACAAGAGACCCAGTACTTC
-	-	TRBV9	TRBJ1-2	CASSPDSNYGYTF	TGTGCCAGCAGCCCGGACAGTAACTATGGCTACACCTTC
TRBD2	-	TRBV19	TRBJ2-1	CASSIGEGNEQFF	TGTGCCAGTAGTATAGGGGAGGGCAATGAGCAGTTCTTC
TRBD1	-	TRBV15	TRBJ2-7	CATSSYRGLYYEQYF	TGTGCCACCAGCAGTTACAGGGGGCTGTACTACGAGCAGTACTTC
-	-	TRBV5-1	TRBJ1-1	CASSLAQGMNTEAFF	TGCGCCAGCAGCTTGGCACAGGGCATGAACACTGAAGCTTTCTTT
-	-	TRBV9	TRBJ1-1	CASSVGASLANTEAFF	TGTGCCAGCAGCGTAGGGGCGTCTTTGGCGAACACTGAAGCTTTCTTT
TRBD2	-	TRBV7-2	TRBJ2-1	CASSLGGASGHSEQFF	TGTGCCAGCAGCTTAGGTGGGGCTAGCGGGCATAGCGAGCAGTTCTTC
TRBD2	-	TRBV18	TRBJ2-1	CASSPALAGAYNEQFF	TGTGCCAGCTCACCGGCACTAGCGGGAGCCTACAATGAGCAGTTCTTC
-	few	TRBV5-4	TRBJ2-2	CASSLTSRNTGELFF	TGTGCCAGCAGCTTGACTAGCCGGAACACCGGGGAGCTGTTTTTT
-	-	TRBV5-6	TRBJ1-2	CASSGGLHYGYTF	TGTGCCAGCAGCGGGGGACTACACTATGGCTACACCTTC
TRBD2	-	TRBV15	TRBJ2-7	CATSRYESGSMYF	TGTGCCACCAGCAGATACGAAAGCGGGAGTATGTACTTC
-	-	TRBV3-1/TRBV3-2	TRBJ2-1	CASSKPSEQFF	TGTGCCAGCAGCAAGCCTAGTGAGCAGTTCTTC
TRBD1	-	TRBV10-3	TRBJ2-2	CAIRGQGHTGELFF	TGTGCCATCAGGGGACAGGGCCACACCGGGGAGCTGTTTTTT
-	-	TRBV2	TRBJ2-1	CASSPGQTYSSYNEQFF	TGTGCCAGCAGCCCCGGACAGACTTACAGCTCCTACAATGAGCAGTTCTTC
-	few	TRBV6-5	TRBJ2-2	CASSRTPDTGELFF	TGTGCCAGCAGTCGTACACCAGACACCGGGGAGCTGTTTTTT
TRBD2	few	TRBV5-1	TRBJ2-6	CASRPRLAEGSGANVLTF	TGCGCCAGCAGACCCCGCCTAGCGGAGGGCTCTGGGGCCAACGTCCTGACTTTC
TRBD2	few	TRBV7-9	TRBJ2-7	CASSDSGGLSYEQYF	TGTGCCAGCAGCGATAGCGGGGGCCTTTCCTACGAGCAGTACTTC
TRBD1	once	TRBV7-2	TRBJ1-4	CASSSRQGGKLFF	TGTGCCAGCAGCTCAAGACAGGGGGGAAAACTGTTTTTT
TRBD2	-	TRBV10-3	TRBJ2-2	CAISDSGLAVSTGELFF	TGTGCCATCAGTGACTCCGGGCTAGCGGTTTCCACCGGGGAGCTGTTTTTT
TRBD2	-	TRBV5-1	TRBJ2-2	CASSPPGLAKANTGELFF	TGCGCCAGCAGCCCCCCGGGACTAGCGAAAGCGAACACCGGGGAGCTGTTTTTT
TRBD1	-	TRBV30	TRBJ1-1	CAWRRTGGAGTEAFF	TGTGCCTGGAGGCGGACAGGGGGAGCTGGCACTGAAGCTTTCTTT
-	-	TRBV1	TRBJ2-5	CTSSQDGVAGGRQETQYF	TGCACCAGCAGCCAAGATGGGGTGGCGGGGGGGAGGCAAGAGACCCAGTACTTC
-	-	TRBV9	TRBJ1-2	CASSIGTSNYGYTF	TGTGCCAGCAGCATTGGGACTTCTAACTATGGCTACACCTTC
-	-	TRBV6-5	TRBJ2-5	CASSDPGRETQYF	TGTGCCAGCAGCGATCCAGGTAGAGAGACCCAGTACTTC
-	-	TRBV9	TRBJ2-7	CASSVGGEWEAREQYF	TGTGCCAGCAGCGTAGGAGGAGAGTGGGAGGCTCGCGAGCAGTACTTC